The clone carrying this T cell receptor beta chain showed up just once. The method was immunoSEQ multiplex PCR; TCRdb's version includes in-frame clones alone and lacks a portion of them. This sample has 80,000 to 90,000 clones, with roughly 89% found just once. These data belong to a study of T cell responses to AZD1222 COVID-19 vaccine. V trimming: 3 bases; J trimming: 2 bases; junction bases outside the gene matches: 5. Germline V gene lookup returns CDR1 SGHKS and CDR2 YYEKEE (reference sequence). The CDR3 consists of 14 residues. This receptor was identified in an adult who received the AZD1222 COVID-19 vaccine. The rearrangement joins TRBV5-5 to TRBJ2-7, with TRBD1 identical over 7 bases. The sequencing used peripheral blood, collected 28 days after the second AZD1222 dose. The CDR3 loop reads CASSSRQGAYEQYF. In DNA, the CDR3 is TGTGCCAGCAGCTCCCGACAGGGTGCCTACGAGCAGTACTTC.